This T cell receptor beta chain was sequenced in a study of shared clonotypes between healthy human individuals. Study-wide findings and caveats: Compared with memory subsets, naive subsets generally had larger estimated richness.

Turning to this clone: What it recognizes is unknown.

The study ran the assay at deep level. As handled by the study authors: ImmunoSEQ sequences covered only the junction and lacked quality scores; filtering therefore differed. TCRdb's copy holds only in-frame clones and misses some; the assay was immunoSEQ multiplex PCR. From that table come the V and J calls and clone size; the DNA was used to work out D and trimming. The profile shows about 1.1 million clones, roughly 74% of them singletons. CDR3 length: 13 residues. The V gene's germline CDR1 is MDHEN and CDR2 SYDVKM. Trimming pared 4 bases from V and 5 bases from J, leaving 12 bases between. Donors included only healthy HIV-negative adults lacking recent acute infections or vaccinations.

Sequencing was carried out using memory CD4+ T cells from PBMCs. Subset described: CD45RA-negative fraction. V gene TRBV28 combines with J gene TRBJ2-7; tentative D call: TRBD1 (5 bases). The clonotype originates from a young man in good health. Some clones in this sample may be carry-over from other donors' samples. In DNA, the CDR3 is TGTGCCAGCAGTTCGACAGAAAGGCACGAGCAGTACTTC. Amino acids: CASSSTERHEQYF.